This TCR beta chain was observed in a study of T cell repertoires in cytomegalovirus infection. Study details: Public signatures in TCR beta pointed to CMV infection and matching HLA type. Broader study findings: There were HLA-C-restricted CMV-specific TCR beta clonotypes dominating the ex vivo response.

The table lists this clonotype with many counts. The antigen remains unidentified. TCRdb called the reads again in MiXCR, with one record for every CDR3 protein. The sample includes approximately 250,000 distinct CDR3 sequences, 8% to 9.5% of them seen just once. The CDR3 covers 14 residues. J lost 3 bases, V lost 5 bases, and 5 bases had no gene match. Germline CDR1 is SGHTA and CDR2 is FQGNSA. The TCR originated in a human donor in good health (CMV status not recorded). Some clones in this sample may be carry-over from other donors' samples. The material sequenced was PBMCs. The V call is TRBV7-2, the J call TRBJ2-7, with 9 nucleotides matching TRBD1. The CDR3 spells CASSHGTGYYEQYF. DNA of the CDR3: TGTGCCAGCAGCCATGGGACAGGGTACTACGAGCAGTACTTC. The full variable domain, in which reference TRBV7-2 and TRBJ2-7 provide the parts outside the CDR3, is GAGVSQSPSNKVTEKGKDVELRCDPISGHTALYWYRQSLGQGLEFLIYFQGNSAPDKSGLPSDRFSAERTGGSVSTLTIQRTQQEDSAVYLCASSHGTGYYEQYFGPGTRLTVT.